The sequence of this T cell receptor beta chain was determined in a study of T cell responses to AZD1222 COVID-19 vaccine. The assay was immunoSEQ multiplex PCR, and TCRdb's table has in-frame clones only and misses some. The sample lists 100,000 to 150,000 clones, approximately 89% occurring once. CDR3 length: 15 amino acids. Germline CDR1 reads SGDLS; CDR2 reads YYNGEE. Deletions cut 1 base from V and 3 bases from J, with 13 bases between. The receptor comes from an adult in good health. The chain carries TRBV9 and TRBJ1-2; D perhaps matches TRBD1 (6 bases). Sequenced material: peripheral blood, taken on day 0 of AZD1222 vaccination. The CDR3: CASSVRPNRDYGYTF. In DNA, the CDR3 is TGTGCCAGCAGCGTACGTCCCAACAGGGACTATGGCTACACCTTC.